One sample yielded the 29 T cell receptor beta chains listed below, sequenced in a study of T-cell reconstitution after alpha-beta-depleted transplantation in children listed by TCRdb under 2016. Library preparation employed PCR. Sequencer: Illumina HiSeq 2500. TCR libraries were prepared with molecular barcoding, using unique molecular identifiers to normalize TCRbeta repertoire quantification. The public reads were reprocessed in TCRdb via fastp at Q25 and MiXCR, keeping in-frame beta chains. Each entry is one CDR3 protein sequence, shown with its most common DNA and genes. In all, the sample holds over 150,000 distinct CDR3 sequences, and roughly 6.3% of those were seen once. The top ten clonotypes cover roughly 4.8% of the sample. The treatment or condition label for this specimen denotes: allogeneic hematopoietic cell transplantation with graft depleted of TCRalphabeta T cells and CD19 B cells.

The specimen was PBMCs, collected before TCRalphabeta/CD19-depleted stem cell transplant. Receptors originate from a girl under three years old with combined immunodeficiency, due to receive a stem cell transplant.

This clonotype was detected ten times or more. The rearrangement uses TRBV6-1 and TRBJ2-7; 7 positions match TRBD2. V lost 4 bases to trimming and J lost 2 bases; unmatched junction nucleotides: 11. Germline CDR1 and CDR2: MNHNS and SASEGT. The CDR3 covers 16 residues. The CDR3 DNA reads as TGTGCCAGCAGTGTGTACAGCGGGGCGCGCACCTACGAGCAGTACTTC. This translates into CASSVYSGARTYEQYF.

This clonotype was found many times. The chain combines TRBV29-1 with TRBJ1-2; D is possibly TRBD1 (5 bases). V was shortened by 0 bases and J by 4 bases, with 12 bases between the two germline ends. Germline V gene lookup returns CDR1 SQVTM and CDR2 ANQGSEA. This CDR3 has 14 amino acids. The CDR3 sequence: CSVEDRAQGYGYTF. CDR3 coding DNA: TGCAGCGTTGAAGATAGGGCCCAGGGCTATGGCTACACCTTC.

At least ten counts were recorded for this clonotype. The V and J genes are TRBV29-1 and TRBJ2-7; D unclear. The V gene lost 1 base and the J gene lost 0 bases, with 4 bases spanning the gap. This CDR3 spans 12 amino acids. Germline V gene data show CDR1 as SQVTM and CDR2 as ANQGSEA. This chain's CDR3 is CSVEGSSYEQYF. The CDR3 DNA reads TGCAGCGTTGAAGGGTCCTCCTACGAGCAGTACTTC.

This clonotype was detected a few times. The J gene is TRBJ1-1, the V gene TRBV15; D gene unclear. CDR1 LNHNV and CDR2 YYDKDF come from the germline V gene (reference sequence). V was trimmed by 5 bases and J by 8 bases, leaving 18 bases between them. This CDR3 contains 14 residues. CDR3 sequence: CATSPRWAASEAFF. DNA of the CDR3: TGTGCCACCAGCCCTCGTTGGGCGGCCTCGGAAGCTTTCTTT.

This clonotype was counted at least ten times. CDR3 sequence reads: CASSRGRGEFDSYEQYF. The CDR3 bases are TGTGCCAGCAGCCGCGGACGGGGGGAGTTCGACTCCTACGAGCAGTACTTC. The chain employs TRBV12-3 or TRBV12-4 and TRBJ2-7; the match to TRBD2 covers 7 bases. There are 17 residues in the CDR3. Trimming took 6 bases from V and 0 from J; bases not matched to a gene: 14.

There are many counts of this clonotype. This sequence joins TRBV4-2 and TRBJ2-3; D might be TRBD1 or TRBD2, each matching 6 bases. The CDR3 runs to 16 residues. Trimming removed 0 bases at V and 10 bases at J, with 20 bases between. Germline CDR1 is LGHNA and CDR2 is YNFKEQ. The CDR3 nucleotides read TGTGCCAGCAGCCAAGATATGGCGGGGACATCCGAGGCGCAGTATTTT. Amino acid sequence: CASSQDMAGTSEAQYF.

This clonotype was seen many times. This chain links TRBV7-2 with TRBJ2-7; 9 positions agree with TRBD1. CDR1 and CDR2 from the germline V gene are SGHTA and FQGNSA. This CDR3 comprises 15 residues. Trimming removed 3 bases from V and 3 bases from J; junction bases left unmatched: 6. CDR3 sequence: CASSFYSGQGYEQYF. The CDR3 bases are TGTGCCAGCAGCTTCTATTCGGGACAGGGCTACGAGCAGTACTTC.

This clonotype has ten or more counts. The chain has TRBV10-3 and TRBJ2-3, with 14 bases matching TRBD2. Germline CDR1 and CDR2: ENHRY and SYGVKD. V trimming: 0 bases; J trimming: 6 bases; junction bases outside the gene matches: 2. This CDR3 comprises 16 residues. The CDR3 here is CAISESTSGRADTQYF. The CDR3 nucleotides are TGTGCCATCAGTGAGTCGACTAGCGGGAGGGCCGATACGCAGTATTTT.

A few counts support this clonotype. The chain has TRBV20-1 and TRBJ2-7; 12 positions agree with TRBD2. Trimming removed 6 bases from V and 5 bases from J; junction bases left unmatched: 11. This CDR3 is built from 15 residues. Germline loops: CDR1 DFQATT, CDR2 SNEGSKA (reference sequence). CDR3 amino acids: CSAETGTSGFNEQYF. CDR3 nucleotides: TGCAGTGCCGAGACCGGGACTAGCGGGTTTAACGAGCAGTACTTC.

This clonotype was recorded many times. The gene calls are TRBV11-2 and TRBJ2-1; 11 positions agree with TRBD2. With 0 bases clipped from V and 0 bases from J, the junction kept 4 bases outside the gene matches. The germline V gene encodes CDR1 SGHAT and CDR2 FQNNGV. The CDR3 has 18 amino acids. The DNA of the CDR3 is TGTGCCAGCAGCTTAGAACTAGCGGGAGCCCTCTCCTACAATGAGCAGTTCTTC. It encodes CASSLELAGALSYNEQFF.

This clonotype was detected many times. The chain uses TRBV28 and TRBJ1-5, with D hard to call. The germline V gene encodes CDR1 MDHEN and CDR2 SYDVKM. With 1 base removed from V and 2 bases from J, the gap between germline ends came to 9 bases. The CDR3 consists of 15 residues. The DNA of the CDR3 is TGTGCCAGCAGTTTATTGGGGAGTGGCAATCAGCCCCAGCATTTT. This gives the protein CASSLLGSGNQPQHF.

This clonotype was seen ten or more times. This chain uses TRBV5-1 with TRBJ2-3; D uncertain. V lost 0 bases and J lost 0, with 8 bases in between. The CDR3 extends over 15 amino acids. The germline V gene encodes CDR1 SGHRS and CDR2 YFSETQ. The DNA for the CDR3 is TGCGCCAGCAGCTTGGATGGCTCTAGCACAGATACGCAGTATTTT. This sequence encodes CASSLDGSSTDTQYF.

This clonotype has a count of ten or more. The CDR3 bases are TGCAGCGTTCCCCGGGACAGGCAATATTATAGCAATCAGCCCCAGCATTTT. This encodes CSVPRDRQYYSNQPQHF. The chain employs TRBV29-1 and TRBJ1-5; 8 positions match TRBD1. The CDR3 extends over 17 amino acids. V dropped 5 bases and J dropped 0; count of bases not matched to a gene: 12. Per the germline V gene, CDR1 is SQVTM and CDR2 is ANQGSEA.

At least ten counts were recorded for this clonotype. The chain combines TRBV7-9 with TRBJ2-7, with TRBD2 matching over 9 bases. V gave up 2 bases and J gave up 6 bases; unmatched junction bases: 5. CDR3 length: 14 residues. From germline, CDR1 is SEHNR and CDR2 FQNEAQ (reference sequence). In DNA, the CDR3 is TGTGCCAGCAGCTTAAATCTAGCGGGGTCCGAGCAGTACTTC. Protein sequence: CASSLNLAGSEQYF.

This clonotype was counted only a few times. The chain has TRBV7-3 and TRBJ1-1; weak D call: TRBD1 (6 bases). Germline V gene lookup returns CDR1 SGHTA and CDR2 FQGTGA. Trimming cost V 4 bases and J 8 bases, with 11 bases left between them. This CDR3 has 12 amino acids. The CDR3: CASSSTTGEAFF. The DNA for the CDR3 is TGTGCCAGCAGCTCAACTACAGGGGAAGCTTTCTTT.

The chain has TRBV20-1 and TRBJ2-7, with 13 bases lining up with TRBD2. CDR1 is DFQATT and CDR2 is SNEGSKA in the germline V gene (reference sequence). This CDR3 contains 19 residues. After removal of 5 bases from V and 1 base from J, the junction contained 17 bases not matched to a gene. The CDR3 here is CSAPPYPLRLAGGSYEQYF. For the CDR3, the DNA is TGCAGTGCTCCTCCCTACCCTTTGCGACTAGCGGGAGGATCCTACGAGCAGTACTTC.

This clonotype was seen only a few times. This sequence joins TRBV5-4 and TRBJ2-5; D is unresolved. Germline assignment: CDR1 SGHNT and CDR2 YYREEE (reference sequence). The CDR3 covers 13 residues. The germline V and J ends were trimmed by 3 bases and 2 bases, with 8 bases remaining between them. In DNA, the CDR3 is TGTGCCAGCAGCTACGACCCGCAAGAGACCCAGTACTTC. Protein product: CASSYDPQETQYF.

This clonotype appeared many times. In DNA form, the CDR3 reads TGCAGTGCTAGCCCCCCTCCTAGCGGGGGGCTTTATAGCACAGATACGCAGTATTTT. Translating gives CSASPPPSGGLYSTDTQYF. V usage is TRBV20-1 and J usage is TRBJ2-3; 11 bases align to TRBD2. Per germline, CDR1 DFQATT and CDR2 SNEGSKA (reference sequence). Trimming at V came to 3 bases and at J to 0 bases, leaving 14 bases not matched to a gene. The CDR3 contains 19 residues.

This chain joins TRBV4-3 and TRBJ2-1; 11 bases fit TRBD2. The CDR3 is 19 amino acids. The trim removed 2 bases at V and 6 bases at J, leaving 15 bases unmatched. Per the germline V gene, CDR1 is LGHNA and CDR2 is YSLEER. The CDR3 nucleotides are TGCGCCAGCAGCCAACTACAGGGGGAATTAGCGGGAGGGCGCAATGAGCAGTTCTTC. Translating it yields CASSQLQGELAGGRNEQFF.

This clonotype was counted at least ten times. The CDR3, as DNA: TGCGCCAGCAGCCAGGTTGGTTATGAAGAGACCCAGTACTTC. It yields the protein CASSQVGYEETQYF. V and J are TRBV4-3 and TRBJ2-5, with D unresolved. The CDR3 runs to 14 residues. V was pared by 3 bases and J by 3 bases, with 11 bases between. Germline assignment: CDR1 LGHNA and CDR2 YSLEER.

This clonotype was counted many times. This chain uses TRBV12-3 or TRBV12-4 with TRBJ1-1; D gene unclear. Deletions cut 0 bases from V and 1 base from J, with 12 bases between. This CDR3 has 16 residues. CDR3: CASSLAAYGKNTEAFF. CDR3 nucleotide sequence: TGTGCCAGCAGTTTAGCGGCATACGGCAAGAACACTGAAGCTTTCTTT.

At least ten counts were recorded for this clonotype. J is TRBJ2-3 and V is TRBV27, with a tentative D call TRBD2 (6 bases). Germline V gives CDR1 MNHEY, CDR2 SMNVEV (reference sequence). This CDR3 has 16 amino acids. Trimming left V 3 bases short and J 0 bases short, with 13 bases between. The CDR3 here is CASSFMGLSSTDTQYF. CDR3 DNA: TGTGCCAGCAGTTTTATGGGACTCTCTAGCACAGATACGCAGTATTTT.

There are many counts of this clonotype. The chain joins TRBV27 to TRBJ2-7, with 7 positions matching TRBD1. Per the germline V gene, CDR1 is MNHEY and CDR2 is SMNVEV (reference sequence). The CDR3 spans 16 residues. Losses at the gene ends were 5 bases for V and 3 bases for J; bases not matched to a gene: 13. Here the CDR3 reads CASSKLVGTEVYEQYF. In DNA, the CDR3 is TGTGCCAGCAGTAAGTTAGTGGGGACAGAAGTCTACGAGCAGTACTTC.

This clonotype has ten or more counts. J is TRBJ2-1 and V is TRBV4-2; TRBD2 matches 11 bases. V lost 4 bases, J lost 4 bases, and 12 bases stayed unmatched. CDR1 is LGHNA and CDR2 is YNFKEQ in the germline V gene. This CDR3 spans 18 amino acids. Here the CDR3 DNA reads TGTGCCAGCAGCCTTCTCCAAGGGACTAGCGGAGCATACAATGAGCAGTTCTTC. Translation: CASSLLQGTSGAYNEQFF.

This clonotype has ten or more counts. The chain combines TRBV29-1 with TRBJ1-3; D is perhaps TRBD1 (6 bases). V was cut by 4 bases and J by 0 bases, with 10 bases left in between. The germline CDR1 and CDR2 sequences are SQVTM and ANQGSEA. CDR3 length: 14 residues. CDR3: CSVATGNSGNTIYF. The CDR3 nucleotides are TGCAGCGTTGCCACAGGGAACTCTGGAAACACCATATATTTT.

The chain joins TRBV5-1 to TRBJ2-1; D is uncertain. This CDR3 spans 16 amino acids. V lost 0 bases and J 4 bases, leaving 14 bases between the germline ends. Germline CDR1 is SGHRS and CDR2 is YFSETQ. CDR3 in DNA: TGCGCCAGCAGCTTGGGGCCGGGTCCCTTTTACAATGAGCAGTTCTTC. Translating gives CASSLGPGPFYNEQFF.

There are many counts of this clonotype. This sequence joins TRBV6-1 and TRBJ2-1; 10 bases agree with TRBD2. V lost 5 bases, J lost 4 bases, and 8 bases stayed unmatched. The CDR3 runs to 16 residues. Germline CDR1 MNHNS, CDR2 SASEGT. CDR3 amino acids: CASSPSLAGGYNEQFF. CDR3 DNA: TGTGCCAGCAGTCCCTCTTTAGCGGGAGGTTACAATGAGCAGTTCTTC.

At least ten counts were recorded for this clonotype. This chain uses TRBV12-5 with TRBJ2-3; 14 bases fit TRBD2. V trimming: 5 bases; J trimming: 4 bases; junction bases outside the gene matches: 5. The germline CDR1 and CDR2 sequences are LGHNT and FRNRAP. The CDR3 is 16 amino acids. Here the CDR3 reads CASGKGLAGDSDTQYF. CDR3 in DNA: TGTGCTAGTGGTAAGGGACTAGCGGGAGACTCAGATACGCAGTATTTT.

This clonotype was detected ten times or more. The chain links TRBV7-8 to TRBJ1-1; TRBD1 aligns across 10 bases. After removal of 6 bases from V and 8 bases from J, the junction contained 6 bases not matched to a gene. The CDR3 contains 13 residues. Per germline, CDR1 SGHVS and CDR2 FQNEAQ. The CDR3 is CASRGQGVMEAFF. The CDR3 DNA follows: TGTGCCAGCAGAGGACAGGGGGTTATGGAAGCTTTCTTT.